The next 20 T cell receptor beta chains were all read from a single sample in a study of T-cell memory formation after mild COVID-19. TCRdb independently ran MiXCR on the 5' RACE reads; one entry per CDR3 protein. The sample includes under 110,000 distinct CDR3 sequences, 9.5% to 15% of them seen just once. Sequenced input: PBMCs or a T cell subset sorted from them (not recorded which). Every receptor here comes from an adult woman who had mild COVID-19 (a few samples of this study predate the infection). Cell type and time point are not known.

V gene TRBV27 combines with J gene TRBJ2-3; 10 bases line up with TRBD2. CDR1 is MNHEY and CDR2 is SMNVEV in the germline V gene (reference sequence). V dropped 3 bases and J dropped 3; count of bases not matched to a gene: 6. The CDR3 has 16 residues. The CDR3 reads CASSFLAGVGTDTQYF. The CDR3, as DNA: TGTGCCAGCAGTTTTCTAGCGGGGGTAGGGACAGATACGCAGTATTTT.

This clonotype was found a few times. The rearrangement uses TRBV7-6 and TRBJ2-2, with D perhaps assigned TRBD1 or TRBD2 (5 bases each). The V end lost 5 bases, the J end lost 7 bases, and 23 bases lay between the germline ends. The CDR3 spans 17 residues. CDR1 and CDR2 (germline): SGHVS, FNYEAQ. The CDR3, as DNA: TGTGCCAGCAGCCTACTGTCGGGACCCCAGGGCGTCGGGGAGCTGTTTTTT. It encodes CASSLLSGPQGVGELFF.

The chain joins TRBV29-1 to TRBJ2-3, with 9 bases identical to TRBD1. The CDR3 contains 15 residues. The germline CDR1 and CDR2 sequences are SQVTM and ANQGSEA. After removal of 6 bases from V and 4 bases from J, the junction contained 11 bases not matched to a gene. The chain's CDR3 is CSVDSGTGPPDTQYF. The CDR3 bases are TGCAGCGTAGACTCTGGGACAGGGCCCCCAGATACGCAGTATTTT.

This clonotype was detected a few times. The gene calls are TRBV5-5 and TRBJ2-7; 8 positions match TRBD1. The CDR3 covers 15 residues. V shed 0 bases and J 2 bases; nucleotides not matched to a gene: 4. CDR1 is SGHKS and CDR2 is YYEKEE in the germline V gene (reference sequence). The CDR3 protein is CASSLGSGQAYEQYF. The CDR3 DNA is TGTGCCAGCAGCTTGGGGTCGGGACAGGCCTACGAGCAGTACTTC.

This clonotype was recorded a few times. The V call is TRBV5-5, the J call TRBJ2-7; 9 nucleotides align to TRBD2. CDR1 is SGHKS and CDR2 is YYEKEE in the germline V gene (reference sequence). With V trimmed by 0 bases and J by 2 bases, 3 bases remained unmatched. The CDR3 extends over 15 amino acids. The CDR3 is CASSLDSGSPYEQYF. CDR3 DNA sequence: TGTGCCAGCAGCTTGGATAGCGGGAGTCCCTACGAGCAGTACTTC.

This clonotype was seen a few times. The chain uses TRBV7-8 and TRBJ2-1; TRBD2 is a possible D gene (5 bases). The CDR3 sequence is 14 residues long. Trimming took 1 base from V and 8 from J, leaving 12 bases between them. Germline CDR1 reads SGHVS; CDR2 reads FQNEAQ. The CDR3 spells CASSLGGIVDEQFF. The CDR3 nucleotides are TGTGCCAGCAGCTTAGGAGGGATTGTGGATGAGCAGTTCTTC.

CDR3 region: CASSFTSGTYNEQFF. The DNA for the CDR3 is TGTGCCAGCAGTTTTACTAGCGGCACCTACAATGAGCAGTTCTTC. V and J are TRBV6-5 and TRBJ2-1, with 8 bases lining up with TRBD2. Unmatched junction bases numbered 4, after V lost 4 bases and J lost 2 bases. Germline V CDR1 and CDR2: MNHEY, SVGAGI. This CDR3 region has 15 residues.

The V and J genes are TRBV4-2 and TRBJ2-1; D is possibly TRBD2 (6 bases). This CDR3 comprises 15 residues. Trimming left V 4 bases short and J 5 bases short, with 15 bases between. CDR1 LGHNA and CDR2 YNFKEQ come from the germline V gene. In DNA form, the CDR3 reads TGTGCCAGCAGCCCGCGCGGGTGGGGGGACAATGAGCAGTTCTTC. Protein product: CASSPRGWGDNEQFF.

V usage is TRBV29-1 and J usage is TRBJ2-7; TRBD1 agrees at 7 bases. The germline gives CDR1 SQVTM, CDR2 ANQGSEA. V shed 5 bases, J shed 0 bases, and the junction held 4 bases outside the gene matches. The length of the CDR3 is 13 residues. CDR3 region: CSVPGQVSYEQYF. CDR3 bases: TGCAGCGTTCCCGGACAGGTCTCCTACGAGCAGTACTTC.

CDR3 sequence (DNA): TGCGCCAGCAGCCGTACCGGGACAGGGGATGGCTACACCTTC. Encoded protein: CASSRTGTGDGYTF. The rearrangement joins TRBV4-1 to TRBJ1-2, with 10 bases matching TRBD1. J lost 6 bases, V lost 4 bases, and 5 bases had no gene match. The CDR3 has 14 amino acids. Germline CDR1 MGHRA, CDR2 YSYEKL.

The gene calls are TRBV5-1 and TRBJ2-1; 10 positions match TRBD2. Trimming took 3 bases from V and 8 from J; bases not matched to a gene: 11. The germline V gene has CDR1 SGHRS and CDR2 YFSETQ. This CDR3 is 16 amino acids long. Written as DNA, the CDR3 is TGCGCCAGCAGCTATCGGCCGTCTAGCGGGGGCGATGAGCAGTTCTTC. Translating it yields CASSYRPSSGGDEQFF.

This chain links TRBV28 with TRBJ2-1, with TRBD2 identical over 9 bases. V trimming: 4 bases; J trimming: 1 base; junction bases outside the gene matches: 8. Germline-derived CDR1 and CDR2 are MDHEN and SYDVKM. This CDR3 contains 17 residues. The CDR3 region has the DNA TGTGCCAGCAGTTGGACGGGTGGACTAGCGTCCTACAATGAGCAGTTCTTC. It encodes CASSWTGGLASYNEQFF.

The genes are TRBV24-1 and TRBJ2-7; possibly TRBD1 for D (6 bases). Trimming pared 4 bases from V and 2 bases from J, leaving 11 bases between. CDR1 is KGHDR and CDR2 is SFDVKD in the germline V gene. CDR3 length equals 14 residues. This CDR3 is CATSDPDRAYEQYF. Written as DNA, the CDR3 is TGTGCCACCAGTGACCCGGACAGAGCCTACGAGCAGTACTTC.

The sample holds a few counts of this clonotype. The V gene is TRBV24-1, the J gene TRBJ2-3; 9 bases line up with TRBD1. The germline V gene encodes CDR1 KGHDR and CDR2 SFDVKD. The CDR3 extends over 16 amino acids. V dropped 0 bases and J dropped 5; count of bases not matched to a gene: 5. The CDR3: CATSDLRTGEGDTQYF. CDR3 bases: TGTGCCACCAGTGATTTGCGGACAGGGGAGGGAGATACGCAGTATTTT.

The chain links TRBV27 to TRBJ2-1; 10 nucleotides agree with TRBD2. The CDR3 length is 16 residues. J lost 3 bases, V lost 0 bases, and 2 bases had no gene match. From germline, CDR1 is MNHEY and CDR2 SMNVEV (reference sequence). Here the CDR3 DNA reads TGTGCCAGCAGTTTATCCGGACTAGCGGTCTACAATGAGCAGTTCTTC. It is translated as CASSLSGLAVYNEQFF.

The chain is built from TRBV9 and TRBJ1-6; possibly TRBD1 for D (6 bases). The CDR3 length is 14 residues. Between the trimmed V and J ends, which lost 2 bases and 6 bases, there was a span of 9 bases. Germline V gene sequence: CDR1 SGDLS, CDR2 YYNGEE. The CDR3 DNA reads TGTGCCAGCAGCGTGGACAGCGCTAATTCACCCCTCCACTTT. Encoded protein: CASSVDSANSPLHF.

V and J are TRBV12-3 or TRBV12-4 and TRBJ2-7; tentatively, D is TRBD2 (5 bases). The CDR3 is 13 residues long. Trimming cost V 6 bases and J 5 bases, with 14 bases left between them. CDR3 region: CASSLFGVDEQYF. The DNA for the CDR3 is TGTGCCAGCAGCCTTTTCGGGGTCGACGAGCAGTACTTC.

Many counts were recorded for this clonotype. The chain is built from TRBV12-3 or TRBV12-4 and TRBJ2-7, with D possibly matching TRBD2 (6 bases). The CDR3 is 12 amino acids. V dropped 5 bases and J dropped 3 bases, with 8 bases sitting between them. CDR3 amino acids: CASSPGLYEQYF. CDR3 in DNA: TGTGCCAGCAGTCCGGGACTCTACGAGCAGTACTTC.

This clonotype was detected many times. The rearrangement links TRBV5-1 to TRBJ2-5; D gene ambiguous. The CDR3 spans 15 residues. V lost 0 bases to trimming and J lost 2 bases, with 11 bases between them. In germline, CDR1 is SGHRS, CDR2 YFSETQ. The chain's CDR3 is CASSLAGSTQETQYF. The CDR3 DNA is TGCGCCAGCAGCTTGGCCGGGTCAACTCAAGAGACCCAGTACTTC.

This clonotype was seen more than once but under ten times. This chain links TRBV19 with TRBJ2-7, with a possible D match to TRBD2 (5 bases). The germline CDR1 and CDR2 sequences are LNHDA and SQIVND (reference sequence). V dropped 6 bases and J dropped 3 bases, with 15 bases sitting between them. The CDR3 runs 14 residues. The CDR3 DNA reads TGTGCCAGTAGCCCCGGACTCCTCATCTACGAGCAGTACTTC. Its protein product is CASSPGLLIYEQYF.